The next 28 T cell receptor beta chains were all read from a single sample in a study of Ad26.COV2.S vaccination and SARS-CoV-2 variants. Sequencing used immunoSEQ multiplex PCR; TCRdb keeps in-frame clones, though not all of them. The table has hundreds of thousands of clones, 70% to 90% seen once. The treatment was: around 19 received Ad26.COV2.S at low or high dose, single or two shots; roughly 5 received placebo; per-sample allocation not given. After the first vaccine or placebo injection, samples were drawn on day 63. Sample: peripheral blood, taken in a trial of Ad26.COV2.S vaccine versus placebo. The receptors stem from a person aged 18-60 years who received the Ad26.COV2.S COVID-19 vaccine or a placebo.

V is TRBV30 and J is TRBJ2-1; the match to TRBD2 covers 9 bases. CDR3 size: 14 residues. The junction had 13 bases not matched to a gene; V was cut back by 3 bases and J by 13 bases. Germline CDR1 reads GTSNPN; CDR2 reads SVGIG (reference sequence). The CDR3 DNA reads TGTGCCTGGAGCTTTGCGGGAGGGCTGACGAGCCAGTTCTTC. It translates to CAWSFAGGLTSQFF. Full variable domain (missing parts from reference TRBV30 and TRBJ2-1): SQTIHQWPATLVQPVGSPLSLECTVEGTSNPNLYWYRQAAGRGLQLLFYSVGIGQISSEVPQNLSASRPQDRQFILSSKKLLLSDSGFYLCAWSFAGGLTSQFFGPGTRLTVL.

The chain is built from TRBV12-5 and TRBJ2-1; the D is unclear. The CDR3 is made up of 14 amino acids. V was shortened by 6 bases and J by 1 base, with 10 bases between the two germline ends. Germline V CDR1 and CDR2: LGHNT, FRNRAP. CDR3 region: CASGPDISYNEQFF. CDR3 DNA sequence: TGTGCTAGTGGCCCCGACATTTCCTACAATGAGCAGTTCTTC.

This chain connects TRBV9 to TRBJ2-1; D call uncertain. The CDR3 contains 14 residues. Deletions cut 0 bases from V and 5 bases from J, with 9 bases between. CDR1 and CDR2 from the germline V gene are SGDLS and YYNGEE. CDR3 nucleotide sequence: TGTGCCAGCAGCGTAGATGTTGTGGACAATGAGCAGTTCTTC. Translation: CASSVDVVDNEQFF.

The V call is TRBV30, the J call TRBJ2-2; D assignment may be TRBD1 or TRBD2 (5 bases each). V lost 3 bases, J lost 4 bases, and 12 bases lay in between. The V gene's germline CDR1 is GTSNPN and CDR2 SVGIG (reference sequence). This CDR3 comprises 14 residues. CDR3 amino acids: CAWRGEQFTGELFF. DNA for the CDR3: TGTGCCTGGAGGGGGGAACAGTTCACCGGGGAGCTGTTTTTT.

The chain recombines TRBV11-2 with TRBJ2-3; D assignment may be TRBD1 or TRBD2 (5 bases each). V was cut by 2 bases and J by 2 bases, with 14 bases left in between. Per germline, CDR1 SGHAT and CDR2 FQNNGV. CDR3 length: 16 residues. Written as DNA, the CDR3 is TGTGCCAGCAGCTTACAAGGGCTGGGGGACACAGATACGCAGTATTTT. Its translation is CASSLQGLGDTDTQYF.

The DNA of the CDR3 is TGTGCCAGTAGTCCCCAGGGAGGGGGGCAGTACTTC. Its translation: CASSPQGGGQYF. The gene calls are TRBV19 and TRBJ2-7; D is perhaps TRBD2 (7 bases). V was cut by 5 bases and J by 9 bases, with 14 bases left in between. The CDR3 loop spans 12 amino acids. Germline V lookup: CDR1 LNHDA, CDR2 SQIVND (reference sequence).

The genes are TRBV9 and TRBJ2-1; D is undetermined. The CDR3 contains 15 residues. Germline loops: CDR1 SGDLS, CDR2 YYNGEE. Trimming took off 0 bases at V and 4 bases at J, with 11 bases between the two ends. This CDR3 reads CASSVVGYMYNEQFF. The DNA for the CDR3 is TGTGCCAGCAGCGTAGTCGGCTATATGTACAATGAGCAGTTCTTC. Full variable domain (remainder filled in from reference TRBV9 and TRBJ2-1): DSGVTQTPKHLITATGQRVTLRCSPRSGDLSVYWYQQSLDQGLQFLIQYYNGEERAKGNILERFSAQQFPDLHSELNLSSLELGDSALYFCASSVVGYMYNEQFFGPGTRLTVL.

The rearrangement joins TRBV5-1 to TRBJ2-5, with a possible D match to TRBD2 (5 bases). Between the trimmed V and J ends, which lost 0 bases and 7 bases, there was a span of 22 bases. Germline CDR1 is SGHRS and CDR2 is YFSETQ. CDR3 length: 17 residues. The CDR3 DNA reads as TGCGCCAGCAGCTTGGGACTCTTGGGAGAAGTAGTGGTGACCCAGTACTTC. Its translation: CASSLGLLGEVVVTQYF.

J is TRBJ1-3 and V is TRBV5-3; D is unclear. Being an ORF, TRBV5-3 has a function that is uncertain. The CDR3 runs to 16 residues. Deletions cut 4 bases from V and 0 bases from J, with 14 bases between. The CDR3 sequence: CARSPSPCTSGNTIYF. Written as DNA, the CDR3 is TGTGCCAGAAGCCCAAGCCCTTGTACCTCTGGAAACACCATATATTTT.

The rearrangement links TRBV19 to TRBJ1-2; no clear D. Germline V gene data show CDR1 as LNHDA and CDR2 as SQIVND (reference sequence). The CDR3 spans 12 residues. V lost 6 bases and J lost 1, with 6 bases in between. The CDR3 sequence: CASSQDNYGYTF. In DNA form, the CDR3 reads TGTGCCAGTAGCCAGGATAACTATGGCTACACCTTC.

The chain has TRBV5-4 and TRBJ2-1, with D possibly being TRBD2 (7 bases). The CDR3 covers 16 residues. V shed 2 bases and J shed 1 base, with 13 bases lying between them. CDR1 and CDR2 (germline): SGHNT, YYREEE (reference sequence). The CDR3 DNA is TGTGCCAGCAGCTTAGGGGGGGGTCTTTCCTACAATGAGCAGTTCTTC. The encoded protein is CASSLGGGLSYNEQFF.

As DNA, the CDR3 is TGTGCCTGGAGGCCGGTGGGCAGGGTTGGCACCGGGGAGCTGTTTTTT. Protein product: CAWRPVGRVGTGELFF. V and J are TRBV30 and TRBJ2-2, with a possible D match to TRBD1 (5 bases). V dropped 3 bases and J dropped 4 bases, with 18 bases sitting between them. This CDR3 is built from 16 residues. Germline values: CDR1 GTSNPN, CDR2 SVGIG (reference sequence).

The chain joins TRBV6-5 to TRBJ2-5; TRBD1 might be the D (6 bases). The CDR3 sequence is 13 residues long. CDR1 is MNHEY, CDR2 SVGAGI, per germline. Trimming stripped 3 bases from V and 5 bases from J, with 10 bases between. The CDR3 region has the DNA TGTGCCAGCAGTTATACAGGGAAGGAGACCCAGTACTTC. Amino acid sequence: CASSYTGKETQYF.

This clone appeared a single time. DNA of the CDR3: TGTGCCAGCAGTTACCACGCGGACGAGGAAGCTTTCTTT. Amino acid sequence: CASSYHADEEAFF. The rearrangement links TRBV6-2 or TRBV6-3 to TRBJ1-1, with no clear D. This CDR3 contains 13 residues. CDR1 is MNHEY, CDR2 SVGEGT, per germline. The V end lost 2 bases, the J end lost 8 bases, and 12 bases lay between the germline ends.

CDR3 amino acids: CASSIRGSDGYTF. DNA of the CDR3: TGTGCCAGCAGCATCCGGGGGTCAGATGGCTACACCTTC. The V gene is TRBV5-8, the J gene TRBJ1-2, with D possibly TRBD1 on 5 matching bases. Germline CDR1 SGHTS, CDR2 YDEGEE. There are 13 residues in the CDR3. The V end lost 4 bases, the J end lost 6 bases, and 13 bases lay between the germline ends.

The chain links TRBV5-4 to TRBJ1-2; D gene ambiguous. Germline V gives CDR1 SGHNT, CDR2 YYREEE (reference sequence). V was trimmed by 2 bases and J by 8 bases, leaving 10 bases between them. The CDR3 totals 12 residues. CDR3 region: CASSFGGQGYTF. CDR3 nucleotide sequence: TGTGCCAGCAGCTTCGGCGGTCAAGGCTACACCTTC.

The genes are TRBV2 and TRBJ2-7; 10 bases map to TRBD2. Germline CDR1 reads SNHLY; CDR2 reads FYNNEI. The V segment lost 1 base and the J segment 3 bases; nucleotides outside the gene matches: 3. There are 15 residues in the CDR3. The CDR3 sequence: CASSEVPSGSYEQYF. In DNA, the CDR3 is TGTGCCAGCAGTGAAGTTCCTAGCGGGAGCTACGAGCAGTACTTC.

In nucleotides, the CDR3 is TGTGCCAGCAGCCGCGGGACTAGCGGGAGGGCCATGTCTAGCGATGAGCAGTTCTTC. Translated, it gives CASSRGTSGRAMSSDEQFF. The rearrangement links TRBV7-6 to TRBJ2-1, with 16 nucleotides matching TRBD2. The CDR3 length is 19 residues. Germline V lookup: CDR1 SGHVS, CDR2 FNYEAQ. Trimming removed 5 bases from V and 8 bases from J; junction bases left unmatched: 15.

The chain recombines TRBV10-3 with TRBJ1-5, with D possibly TRBD1 on 5 matching bases. The CDR3 length is 15 residues. The V gene's germline CDR1 is ENHRY and CDR2 SYGVKD. V lost 3 bases, J lost 4 bases, and 13 bases lay in between. This CDR3 is CAISEWRGDNQPQHF. The CDR3 DNA sequence: TGTGCCATCAGTGAATGGAGGGGCGATAATCAGCCCCAGCATTTT.

The CDR3 loop is CASSLNYNEQFF. Written as DNA, the CDR3 is TGTGCCAGCAGCTTAAACTACAATGAGCAGTTCTTC. The chain is built from TRBV7-2 and TRBJ2-1; D unresolved. V was cut by 2 bases and J by 3 bases, with 2 bases left in between. The CDR3 is 12 residues long. CDR1 and CDR2 (germline): SGHTA, FQGNSA.

This rearrangement joins TRBV5-6 to TRBJ2-7, with 9 bases fitting TRBD2. This CDR3 region has 15 residues. Looked up from germline, CDR1 is SGHDT and CDR2 is YYEEEE. V lost 4 bases and J lost 4; bases outside the gene matches: 9. Here the CDR3 DNA reads TGTGCCAGCAGCCCGGGCCTAGCGGGGCTATACGAGCAGTACTTC. Protein: CASSPGLAGLYEQYF.

The chain joins TRBV18 to TRBJ1-1; a possible D gene is TRBD1 (5 bases). The CDR3 contains 16 residues. Trimming pared 1 base from V and 1 base from J, leaving 13 bases between. In germline, CDR1 is KGHSH, CDR2 LQKENI. The CDR3 reads CASSPLGHQGNTEAFF. The DNA of the CDR3 is TGTGCCAGCTCACCACTTGGACACCAGGGGAACACTGAAGCTTTCTTT. Together with reference TRBV18 and TRBJ1-1, the CDR3 gives the full variable domain: NAGVMQNPRHLVRRRGQEARLRCSPMKGHSHVYWYRQLPEEGLKFMVYLQKENIIDESGMPKERFSAEFPKEGPSILRIQQVVRGDSAAYFCASSPLGHQGNTEAFFGQGTRLTVV.

To note about this clone: The same CDR3 can be traced to other DNA sequences in this sample. The V call is TRBV18, the J call TRBJ2-6; D is unclear. This CDR3 is 15 amino acids long. V lost 3 bases to trimming and J lost 0 bases, with 6 bases between them. Germline CDR1 KGHSH, CDR2 LQKENI. Written as DNA, the CDR3 is TGTGCCAGCTCACCCCCCGCCTCTGGGGCCAACGTCCTGACTTTC. Protein sequence: CASSPPASGANVLTF.

The chain links TRBV19 to TRBJ1-1; 8 bases match TRBD1. Germline lookup yields CDR1 LNHDA and CDR2 SQIVND (reference sequence). With V trimmed by 6 bases and J by 0 bases, 3 bases remained unmatched. The CDR3 contains 14 residues. CDR3 DNA: TGTGCCAGTAGACAGGGGGAGGTGAACACTGAAGCTTTCTTT. It codes for CASRQGEVNTEAFF.

The DNA for the CDR3 is TGTGCCAGCAGCACGCGAAGCGTAGCGGGGGAGCAGTACTTC. This sequence encodes CASSTRSVAGEQYF. The chain combines TRBV7-2 with TRBJ2-7; TRBD2 matches at 8 bases. This CDR3 spans 14 amino acids. J gave up 7 bases and V 5 bases, and 10 bases lay outside the gene matches. Germline lookup yields CDR1 SGHTA and CDR2 FQGNSA.

The chain links TRBV6-6 to TRBJ1-3; D may be TRBD1 (5 bases). The germline V gene has CDR1 MNHNY and CDR2 SVGAGI (reference sequence). CDR3 length: 12 residues. The V and J ends lost 8 bases and 2 bases respectively, with 7 bases between them. The CDR3 coding sequence is TGTGCCAGCGTGGGGCCTGGAAACACCATATATTTT. Translated: CASVGPGNTIYF.

V and J are TRBV27 and TRBJ2-1; 7 positions agree with TRBD2. The V and J ends lost 3 bases and 8 bases, in that order; junction bases with no gene match: 10. From germline, CDR1 is MNHEY and CDR2 SMNVEV (reference sequence). This CDR3 has 15 amino acids. The DNA of the CDR3 is TGTGCCAGCAGTTTCGGGACTACCCGAAGGGATGAGCAGTTCTTC. Its protein is CASSFGTTRRDEQFF.

This clone was seen just once. The chain combines TRBV11-3 with TRBJ1-2; a possible D gene is TRBD1 (5 bases). The CDR3 covers 13 residues. Germline V gene data show CDR1 as SGHNT and CDR2 as YENEEA. Trimming stripped 1 base from V and 8 bases from J, with 11 bases between. The CDR3 DNA reads TGTGCCAGCAGCTTAGTGGCAGGGAAGGGCTACACCTTC. Residues: CASSLVAGKGYTF.